Below, one T cell receptor (beta chain) is given with its context. The germline V and J ends were trimmed by 0 bases and 3 bases, with 6 bases remaining between them. The germline gives CDR1 SGHTA, CDR2 FQGNSA. The CDR3 loop spans 13 amino acids. Profiled with immunoSEQ multiplex PCR; TCRdb holds only in-frame clones, not every one. Found here are around 40,000 clones, 80% to 90% of them singletons; the top ten hold 15% to 20%. The record originates from a study of PD-L1 blockade in urothelial cancer. The chain recombines TRBV7-2 with TRBJ2-7; the D gene is possibly TRBD2 (5 bases). The specimen was PBMCs, collected around atezolizumab (anti-PD-L1) treatment. This TCR was recovered from a man aged 60-69 years with urothelial cancer. The CDR3 nucleotides read TGTGCCAGCAGCTTAGCGGGGAGCTACGAGCAGTACTTC. Translated: CASSLAGSYEQYF.